This TCR beta chain derives from a study of blood T cell repertoires in COVID-19. Whole-study context: Some COVID-19 samples were acute and others convalescent; all came from the United States, Italy and Spain. PBMCs, B-cell-depleted T cells, or T cells provided the cDNA or gDNA that made up the material.

This CDR3 region has 13 residues. The germline V gene encodes CDR1 KGHDR and CDR2 SFDVKD. V lost 3 bases, J lost 10 bases, and 12 bases lay in between. Original handling: For nucleated cells, counts were estimated from reference gene primer amplification. Sequencing used immunoSEQ multiplex PCR; TCRdb keeps in-frame clones, though not all of them. V and J calls and clone size follow that table, whereas D and trimming were derived from the DNA. The sample consists of 130,000 or so clones, almost 70% of them appearing once. This receptor was obtained from a woman in her 70s with acute or convalescent COVID-19. The material sequenced was peripheral blood. The rearrangement links TRBV24-1 to TRBJ2-1; D is perhaps TRBD1 (5 bases). The CDR3 DNA sequence: TGTGCCACCAGTGATCCCAATCAGGGAGAGCAGTTCTTC. Translated, it gives CATSDPNQGEQFF.